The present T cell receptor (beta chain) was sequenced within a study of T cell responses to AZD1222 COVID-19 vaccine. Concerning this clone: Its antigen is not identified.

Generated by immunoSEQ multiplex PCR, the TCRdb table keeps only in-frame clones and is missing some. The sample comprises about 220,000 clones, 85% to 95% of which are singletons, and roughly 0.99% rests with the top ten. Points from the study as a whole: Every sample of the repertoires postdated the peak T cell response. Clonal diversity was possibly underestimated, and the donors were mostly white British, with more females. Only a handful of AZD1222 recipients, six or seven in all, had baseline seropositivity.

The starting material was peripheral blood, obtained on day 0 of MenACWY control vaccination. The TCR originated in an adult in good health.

The CDR3 loop reads CASSYSPLETSGDYEQYF. CDR3 in DNA: TGTGCCAGCAGTTACTCACCCCTAGAGACTAGCGGGGACTACGAGCAGTACTTC. The chain couples TRBV6-2 or TRBV6-3 to TRBJ2-7, with TRBD2 matching over 11 bases. The CDR3 contains 18 residues. The V gene end was trimmed by 0 bases and the J gene end by 3 bases; junction bases not matched to a gene: 10. Per the germline V gene, CDR1 is MNHEY and CDR2 is SVGEGT.